Following are 8 T cell receptor beta chains from one sample sequenced in a study of cytomegalovirus exposure and HLA in healthy donors. The primer mix had 60 Vbeta and 13 Jbeta primers. Clones were read by immunoSEQ multiplex PCR, and TCRdb kept only the in-frame ones, dropping some. The sample lists some 110,000 clones; about 76% were seen once. Sequences were obtained from PBMCs. The receptor set was obtained from a woman in her twenties or thirties in good health and CMV-seronegative.

V is TRBV23-1 and J is TRBJ1-5; D possibly corresponds to TRBD1 (6 bases). TRBV23-1 is an ORF for which the function is uncertain. Between the trimmed V and J ends, which lost 1 base and 7 bases, there was a span of 14 bases. The CDR3 has 15 amino acids. CDR3 protein: CASSQYNREGQPQHF. For the CDR3, the DNA is TGCGCCAGCAGTCAATATAACAGGGAAGGCCAGCCCCAGCATTTT.

The V gene is TRBV9, the J gene TRBJ2-3, with TRBD2 matching over 11 bases. In germline, CDR1 is SGDLS, CDR2 YYNGEE. With V trimmed by 4 bases and J by 4 bases, 2 bases remained unmatched. The CDR3 length is 14 residues. In DNA form, the CDR3 reads TGTGCCAGCAGCCCGGGACTAGCGGCAGATACGCAGTATTTT. Amino acid sequence: CASSPGLAADTQYF.

CDR3 bases: TGTGCCAGCAGTTTAACCTGGTTTAAGGGGTCGTATAGCAATCAGCCCCAGCATTTT. Translating gives CASSLTWFKGSYSNQPQHF. The chain joins TRBV27 to TRBJ1-5; TRBD1 is a possible D gene (5 bases). In germline, CDR1 is MNHEY, CDR2 SMNVEV (reference sequence). Trimming removed 2 bases from V and 0 bases from J, with 20 bases in between. CDR3 length: 19 amino acids.

V and J are TRBV7-8 and TRBJ2-1, with 7 positions matching TRBD2. The CDR3 runs to 16 residues. Germline V gene data show CDR1 as SGHVS and CDR2 as FQNEAQ. V gave up 4 bases and J gave up 0 bases; unmatched junction bases: 6. Here the CDR3 DNA reads TGTGCCAGCAGCTCGCTGGGGGGGTACTCCTACAATGAGCAGTTCTTC. Encoded protein: CASSSLGGYSYNEQFF.

The V and J genes are TRBV9 and TRBJ2-1; TRBD2 agrees at 10 bases. Germline CDR1 is SGDLS and CDR2 is YYNGEE. The length of the CDR3 is 16 residues. Trimming at V came to 0 bases and at J to 5 bases, leaving 5 bases not matched to a gene. The CDR3 DNA reads TGTGCCAGCAGCGTAGGAACTAGCGGGGTTAACAATGAGCAGTTCTTC. It is translated as CASSVGTSGVNNEQFF.

A remark on this clone: A junction end diverges from the germline sequence, so it may reflect a read error. The chain employs TRBV7-9 and TRBJ2-2; no clear D. In germline, CDR1 is SEHNR, CDR2 FQNEAQ (reference sequence). The CDR3 is made up of 15 amino acids. CDR3 in amino acids: CSSSLVRQATGELFF. In DNA form, the CDR3 reads TGTTCCAGCAGCTTAGTGAGACAAGCCACCGGGGAGCTGTTTTTT.

The chain is built from TRBV10-1 and TRBJ1-1; 9 nucleotides agree with TRBD1. CDR1 is WNHNN and CDR2 is SYGVQD in the germline V gene (reference sequence). The CDR3 length is 15 residues. The junction had 6 bases not matched to a gene; V was cut back by 6 bases and J by 1 base. This CDR3 is CASRPDRGSNTEAFF. The CDR3 DNA reads as TGCGCCAGCAGACCGGACAGGGGATCGAACACTGAAGCTTTCTTT.

This clone was counted a few times. This chain joins TRBV27 and TRBJ2-3, with 11 bases that match TRBD2. The CDR3 consists of 18 residues. J was trimmed by 2 bases and V by 3 bases; bases with no gene match: 10. The germline V gene has CDR1 MNHEY and CDR2 SMNVEV (reference sequence). The CDR3 DNA reads TGTGCCAGCAGTTTGTCCCTACTAGCGGGAGCGTTCACAGATACGCAGTATTTT. Protein: CASSLSLLAGAFTDTQYF.